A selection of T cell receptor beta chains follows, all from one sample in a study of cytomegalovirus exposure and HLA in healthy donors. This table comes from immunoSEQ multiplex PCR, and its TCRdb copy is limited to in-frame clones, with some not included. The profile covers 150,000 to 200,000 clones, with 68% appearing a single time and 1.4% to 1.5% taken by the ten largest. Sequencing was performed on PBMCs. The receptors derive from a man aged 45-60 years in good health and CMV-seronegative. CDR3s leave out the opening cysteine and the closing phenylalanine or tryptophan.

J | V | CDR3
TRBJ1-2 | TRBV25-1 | ASSDTGSYGYT
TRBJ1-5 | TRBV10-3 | ASQGRGNQPQH
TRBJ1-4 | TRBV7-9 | ASSRGGANEKLF
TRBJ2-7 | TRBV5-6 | ASSLWASYEQY
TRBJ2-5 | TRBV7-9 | ASSLVGRGQETQY
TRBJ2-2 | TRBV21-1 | ASSKHQGRLIEGNTGELF
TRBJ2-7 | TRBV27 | ASSLSGNTGYEQY
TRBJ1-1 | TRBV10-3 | AISESLNTEAF
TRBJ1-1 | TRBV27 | ASSQRTGSNTEAF
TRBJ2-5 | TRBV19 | ASSIGTSGEETQY